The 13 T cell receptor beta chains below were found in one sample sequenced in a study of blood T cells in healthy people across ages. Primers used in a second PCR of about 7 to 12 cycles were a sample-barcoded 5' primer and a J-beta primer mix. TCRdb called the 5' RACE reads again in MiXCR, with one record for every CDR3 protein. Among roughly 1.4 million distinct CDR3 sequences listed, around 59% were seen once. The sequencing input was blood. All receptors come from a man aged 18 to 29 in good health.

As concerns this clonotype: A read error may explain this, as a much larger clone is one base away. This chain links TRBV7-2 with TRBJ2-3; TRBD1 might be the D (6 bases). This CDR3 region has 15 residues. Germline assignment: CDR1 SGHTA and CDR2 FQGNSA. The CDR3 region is CASSLNRDLADTRYF. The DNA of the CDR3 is TGTGCCAGCAGCTTAAACAGGGATTTGGCAGATACGCGGTATTTT.

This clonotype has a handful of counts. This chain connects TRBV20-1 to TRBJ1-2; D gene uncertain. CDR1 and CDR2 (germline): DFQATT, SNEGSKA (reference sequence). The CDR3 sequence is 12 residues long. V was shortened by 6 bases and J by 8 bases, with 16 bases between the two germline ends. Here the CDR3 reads CSALGPGYGYTF. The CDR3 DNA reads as TGCAGTGCCCTCGGCCCTGGCTACGGCTACACCTTC.

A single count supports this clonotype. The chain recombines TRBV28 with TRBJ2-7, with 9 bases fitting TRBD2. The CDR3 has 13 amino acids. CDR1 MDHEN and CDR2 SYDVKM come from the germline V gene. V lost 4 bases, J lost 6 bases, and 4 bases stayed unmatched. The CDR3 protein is CASSSAGGLEQYF. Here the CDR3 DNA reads TGTGCCAGCAGTTCAGCGGGGGGTCTCGAGCAGTACTTC.

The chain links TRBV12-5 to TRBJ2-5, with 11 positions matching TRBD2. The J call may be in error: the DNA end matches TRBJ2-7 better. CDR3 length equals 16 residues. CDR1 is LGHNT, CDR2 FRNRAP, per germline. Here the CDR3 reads CASGPGLAGPLYEQYF. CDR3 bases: TGTGCTAGTGGTCCCGGACTAGCGGGTCCCCTCTACGAGCAGTACTTC.

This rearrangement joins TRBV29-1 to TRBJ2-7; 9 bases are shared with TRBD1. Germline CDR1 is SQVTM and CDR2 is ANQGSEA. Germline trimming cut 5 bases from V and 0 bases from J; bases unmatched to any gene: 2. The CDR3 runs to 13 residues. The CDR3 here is CSVKTGGSYEQYF. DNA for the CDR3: TGCAGCGTTAAGACAGGGGGCTCCTACGAGCAGTACTTC.

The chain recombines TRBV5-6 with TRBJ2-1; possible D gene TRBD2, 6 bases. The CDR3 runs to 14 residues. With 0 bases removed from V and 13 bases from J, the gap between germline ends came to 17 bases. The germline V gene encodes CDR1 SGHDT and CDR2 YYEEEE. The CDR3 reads CASSLEGGLGEQFF. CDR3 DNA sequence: TGTGCCAGCAGCTTGGAAGGAGGGCTCGGGGAACAGTTCTTC.

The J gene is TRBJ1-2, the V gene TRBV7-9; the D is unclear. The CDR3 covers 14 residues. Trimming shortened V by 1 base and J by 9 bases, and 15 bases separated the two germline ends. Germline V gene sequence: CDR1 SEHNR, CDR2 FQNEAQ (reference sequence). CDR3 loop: CASSLVIDGVRYTF. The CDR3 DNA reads TGTGCCAGCAGCTTAGTAATCGATGGGGTTCGCTACACCTTC.

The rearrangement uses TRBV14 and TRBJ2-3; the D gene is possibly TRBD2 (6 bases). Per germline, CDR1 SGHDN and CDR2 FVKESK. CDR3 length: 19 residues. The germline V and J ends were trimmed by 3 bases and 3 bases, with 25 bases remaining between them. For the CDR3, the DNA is TGTGCCAGCAGCCACCCTGGACGCGGGGCCCCCGGCGGGACAGATACGCAGTATTTT. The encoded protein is CASSHPGRGAPGGTDTQYF.

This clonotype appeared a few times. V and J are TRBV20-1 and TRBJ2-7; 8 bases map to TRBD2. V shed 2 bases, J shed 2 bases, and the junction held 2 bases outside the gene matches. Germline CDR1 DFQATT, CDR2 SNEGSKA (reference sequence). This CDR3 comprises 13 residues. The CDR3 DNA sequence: TGCAGTGCTAGAATCGGGAGGGCCTACGAGCAGTACTTC. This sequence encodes CSARIGRAYEQYF.

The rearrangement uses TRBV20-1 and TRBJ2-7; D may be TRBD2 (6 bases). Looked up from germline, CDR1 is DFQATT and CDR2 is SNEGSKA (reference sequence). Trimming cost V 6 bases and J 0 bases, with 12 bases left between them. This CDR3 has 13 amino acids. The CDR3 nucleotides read TGCAGTGCACGGAGGGAGTACTCCTACGAGCAGTACTTC. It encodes CSARREYSYEQYF.

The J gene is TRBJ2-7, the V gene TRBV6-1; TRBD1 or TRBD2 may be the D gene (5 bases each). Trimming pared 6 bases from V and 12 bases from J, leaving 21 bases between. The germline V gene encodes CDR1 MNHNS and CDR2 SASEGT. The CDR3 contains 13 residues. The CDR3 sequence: CASRGPKGTPAYF. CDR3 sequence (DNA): TGTGCCAGCAGAGGACCTAAAGGGACCCCGGCGTACTTC.

The chain's CDR3 is CASSSDRGAALLGETQYF. The DNA of the CDR3 is TGTGCCAGCAGCTCGGACAGGGGTGCAGCTCTTTTGGGAGAGACCCAGTACTTC. The chain joins TRBV5-5 to TRBJ2-4; 9 bases line up with TRBD1. Matching the DNA end better, TRBJ2-5 makes the J call doubtful. This CDR3 is 18 amino acids long. CDR1 and CDR2 from the germline V gene are SGHKS and YYEKEE (reference sequence).

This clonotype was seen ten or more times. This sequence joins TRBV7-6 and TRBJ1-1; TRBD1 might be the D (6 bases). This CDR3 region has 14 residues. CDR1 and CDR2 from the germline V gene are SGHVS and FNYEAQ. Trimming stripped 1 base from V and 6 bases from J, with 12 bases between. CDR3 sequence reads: CASSLDEGVAEAFF. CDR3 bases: TGTGCCAGCAGCTTAGATGAGGGGGTCGCTGAAGCTTTCTTT.